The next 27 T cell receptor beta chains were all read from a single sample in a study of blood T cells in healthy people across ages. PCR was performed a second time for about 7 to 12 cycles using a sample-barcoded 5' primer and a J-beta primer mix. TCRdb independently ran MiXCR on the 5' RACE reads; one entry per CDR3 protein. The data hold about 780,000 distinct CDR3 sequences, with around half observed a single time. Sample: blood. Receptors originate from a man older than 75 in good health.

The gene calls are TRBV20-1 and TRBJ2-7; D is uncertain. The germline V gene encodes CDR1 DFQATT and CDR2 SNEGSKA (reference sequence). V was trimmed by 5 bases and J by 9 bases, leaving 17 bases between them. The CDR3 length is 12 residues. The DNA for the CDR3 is TGCAGTGCTGAGGACGGCTCGCCAGTGCAGTACTTC. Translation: CSAEDGSPVQYF.

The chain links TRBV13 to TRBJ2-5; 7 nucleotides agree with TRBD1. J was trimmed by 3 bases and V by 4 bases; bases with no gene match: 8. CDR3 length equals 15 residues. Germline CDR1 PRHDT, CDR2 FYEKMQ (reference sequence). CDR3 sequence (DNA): TGTGCCAGCAGCTCCCTGGTGACAGGGAAAGAGACCCAGTACTTC. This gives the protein CASSSLVTGKETQYF.

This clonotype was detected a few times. The CDR3: CASSLTRGPPSYNEQFF. The DNA for the CDR3 is TGCGCCAGCAGCTTGACCCGGGGGCCCCCCTCCTACAATGAGCAGTTCTTC. This rearrangement joins TRBV5-1 to TRBJ2-1; D could derive from TRBD1 or TRBD2 (6 bases each). V lost 1 base to trimming and J lost 0 bases, with 14 bases between them. CDR1 SGHRS and CDR2 YFSETQ come from the germline V gene. The CDR3 has 17 residues.

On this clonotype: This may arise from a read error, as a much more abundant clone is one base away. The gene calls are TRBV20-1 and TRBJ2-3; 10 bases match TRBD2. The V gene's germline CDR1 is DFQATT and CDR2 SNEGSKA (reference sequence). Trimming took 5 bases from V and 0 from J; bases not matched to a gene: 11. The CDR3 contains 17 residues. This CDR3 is CSAGDSSSGSSTDTQYF. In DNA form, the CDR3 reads TGCAGTGCTGGGGATTCATCTAGCGGGAGTAGCACAGATACGCAGTATTTT.

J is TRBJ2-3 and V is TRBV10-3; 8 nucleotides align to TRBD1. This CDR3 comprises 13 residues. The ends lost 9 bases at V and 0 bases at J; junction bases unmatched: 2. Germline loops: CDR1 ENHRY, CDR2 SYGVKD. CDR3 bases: TGTGCCATGGGACAGGCTAGCACAGATACGCAGTATTTT. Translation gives CAMGQASTDTQYF.

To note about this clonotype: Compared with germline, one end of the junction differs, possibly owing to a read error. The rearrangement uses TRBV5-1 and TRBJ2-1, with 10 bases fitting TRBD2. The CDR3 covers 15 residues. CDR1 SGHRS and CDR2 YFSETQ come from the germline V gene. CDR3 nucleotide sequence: TGCGCCAGCAGATTGGAAGCGGGAGGGTACAATGAGCAGTTCTTC. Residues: CASRLEAGGYNEQFF.

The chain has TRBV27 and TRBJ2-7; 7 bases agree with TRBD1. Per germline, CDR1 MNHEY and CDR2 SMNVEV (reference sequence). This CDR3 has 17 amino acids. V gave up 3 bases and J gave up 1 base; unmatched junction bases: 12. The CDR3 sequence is CASSFRVGTELSYEQYF. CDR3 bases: TGTGCCAGCAGTTTTAGGGTGGGGACAGAACTTTCCTACGAGCAGTACTTC.

CDR3 region: CASRLWGKEETQYF. The DNA for the CDR3 is TGTGCCAGCAGGCTATGGGGGAAGGAAGAGACCCAGTACTTC. The chain carries TRBV28 and TRBJ2-5, with D perhaps being TRBD1 or TRBD2 (5 bases each). V was clipped by 6 bases and J by 3 bases, with 14 bases between them. Germline-derived CDR1 and CDR2 are MDHEN and SYDVKM. This CDR3 is 14 amino acids long.

The CDR3 sequence: CATSEYGLGSTPAAYNEQYF. CDR3 DNA: TGTGCCACCAGTGAGTACGGACTAGGCTCCACCCCAGCCGCGTACAATGAGCAGTACTTC. The rearrangement links TRBV24-1 to TRBJ2-7; TRBD2 agrees at 7 bases. The trim removed 4 bases at V and 7 bases at J, leaving 27 bases unmatched. Germline V lookup: CDR1 KGHDR, CDR2 SFDVKD. The CDR3 is 20 amino acids.

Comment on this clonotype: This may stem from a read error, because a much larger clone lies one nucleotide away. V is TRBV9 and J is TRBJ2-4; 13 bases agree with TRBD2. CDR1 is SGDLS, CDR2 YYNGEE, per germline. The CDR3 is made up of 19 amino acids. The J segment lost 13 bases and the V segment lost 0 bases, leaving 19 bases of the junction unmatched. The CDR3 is CASSVAPGLAGVGINEQYF. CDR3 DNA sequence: TGTGCCAGCAGCGTAGCTCCCGGACTAGCGGGAGTGGGGATCAATGAGCAGTACTTC.

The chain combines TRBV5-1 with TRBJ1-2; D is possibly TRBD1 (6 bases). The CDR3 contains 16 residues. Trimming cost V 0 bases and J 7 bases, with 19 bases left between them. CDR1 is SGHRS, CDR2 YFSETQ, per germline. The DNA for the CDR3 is TGCGCCAGCAGCTTGGACGGGGGCGGGATCCTCGCTGGCTACACCTTC. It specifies CASSLDGGGILAGYTF.

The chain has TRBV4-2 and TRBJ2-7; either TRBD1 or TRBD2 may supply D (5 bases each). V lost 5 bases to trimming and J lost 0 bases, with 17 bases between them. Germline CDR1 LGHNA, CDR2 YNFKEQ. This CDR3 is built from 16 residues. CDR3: CASSTKTGRSSYEQYF. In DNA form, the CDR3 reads TGTGCCAGCAGCACGAAGACGGGACGGAGCTCCTACGAGCAGTACTTC.

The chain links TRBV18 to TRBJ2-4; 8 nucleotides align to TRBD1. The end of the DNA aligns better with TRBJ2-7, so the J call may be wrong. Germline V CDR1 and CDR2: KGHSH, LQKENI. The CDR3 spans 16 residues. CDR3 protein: CASSSLSRGRFNEQYF. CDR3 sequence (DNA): TGTGCCAGCTCGAGCTTATCCAGGGGGCGATTCAACGAGCAGTACTTC.

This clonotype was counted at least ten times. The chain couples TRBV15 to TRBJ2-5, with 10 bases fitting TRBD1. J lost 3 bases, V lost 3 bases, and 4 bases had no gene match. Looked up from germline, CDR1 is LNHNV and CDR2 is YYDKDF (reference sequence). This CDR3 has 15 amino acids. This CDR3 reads CATSRAGTGEETQYF. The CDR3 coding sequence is TGTGCCACCAGCAGGGCCGGGACAGGGGAAGAGACCCAGTACTTC.

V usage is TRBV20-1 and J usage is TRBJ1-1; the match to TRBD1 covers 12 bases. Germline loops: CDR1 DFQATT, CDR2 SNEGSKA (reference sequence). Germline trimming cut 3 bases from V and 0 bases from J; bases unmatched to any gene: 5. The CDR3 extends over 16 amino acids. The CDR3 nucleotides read TGCAGTGCTAGGAGATGGGACAGGGGGCTGAACACTGAAGCTTTCTTT. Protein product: CSARRWDRGLNTEAFF.

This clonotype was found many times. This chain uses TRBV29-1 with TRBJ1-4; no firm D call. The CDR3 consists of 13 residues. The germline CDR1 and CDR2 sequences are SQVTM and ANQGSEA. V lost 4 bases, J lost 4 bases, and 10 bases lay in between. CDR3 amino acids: CSVGGGDNEKLFF. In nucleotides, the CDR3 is TGCAGCGTTGGTGGCGGTGATAATGAAAAACTGTTTTTT.

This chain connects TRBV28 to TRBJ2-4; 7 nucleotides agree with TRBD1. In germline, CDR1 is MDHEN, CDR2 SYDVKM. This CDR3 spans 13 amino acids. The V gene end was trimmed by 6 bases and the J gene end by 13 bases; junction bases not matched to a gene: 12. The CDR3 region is CASRPGQVNEQYF. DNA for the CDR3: TGTGCCAGCAGGCCCGGACAGGTCAATGAGCAGTACTTC.

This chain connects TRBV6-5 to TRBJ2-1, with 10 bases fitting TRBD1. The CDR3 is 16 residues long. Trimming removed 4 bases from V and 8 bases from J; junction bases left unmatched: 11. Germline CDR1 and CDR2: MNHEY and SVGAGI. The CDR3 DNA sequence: TGTGCCAGCAGTTTGGGATACCGACAGGGGGCCTATGAGCAGTTCTTC. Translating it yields CASSLGYRQGAYEQFF.

This chain's CDR3 is CSVELDRGYEQYF. The CDR3 DNA reads TGCAGCGTTGAATTGGACAGGGGGTACGAGCAGTACTTC. The V gene is TRBV29-1, the J gene TRBJ2-7; TRBD1 matches 10 bases. This CDR3 has 13 amino acids. With 2 bases clipped from V and 4 bases from J, the junction kept 2 bases outside the gene matches. Germline assignment: CDR1 SQVTM and CDR2 ANQGSEA.

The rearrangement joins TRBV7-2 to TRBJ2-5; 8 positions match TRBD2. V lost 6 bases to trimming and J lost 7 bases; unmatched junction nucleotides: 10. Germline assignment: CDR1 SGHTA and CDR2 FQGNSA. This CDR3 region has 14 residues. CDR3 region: CASRSTSGPGTQYF. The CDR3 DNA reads TGTGCCAGCAGATCCACTAGCGGCCCGGGGACCCAGTACTTC.

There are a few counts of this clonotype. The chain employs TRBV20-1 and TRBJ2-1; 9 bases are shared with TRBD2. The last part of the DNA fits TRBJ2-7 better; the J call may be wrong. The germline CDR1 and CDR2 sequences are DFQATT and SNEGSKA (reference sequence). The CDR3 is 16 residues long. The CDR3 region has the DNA TGCAGTGCTAGAGTCGGGCTAGCGGGGTCCTACAATGAGCAGTACTTC. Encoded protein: CSARVGLAGSYNEQYF.

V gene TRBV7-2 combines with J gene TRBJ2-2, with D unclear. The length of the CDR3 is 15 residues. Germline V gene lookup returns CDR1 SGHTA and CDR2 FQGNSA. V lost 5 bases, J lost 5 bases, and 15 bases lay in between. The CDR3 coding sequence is TGTGCCAGCAGCCGAGGCGTAGCTCTAACCGGGGAGCTGTTTTTT. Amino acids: CASSRGVALTGELFF.

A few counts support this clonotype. The CDR3 coding sequence is TGTGCCAGCAGCTACGATCTAGCGCCAAATGAGCAGTTCTTC. Translation: CASSYDLAPNEQFF. The chain couples TRBV14 to TRBJ2-1, with D tentatively TRBD2 (6 bases). Deletions cut 5 bases from V and 7 bases from J, with 15 bases between. This CDR3 is 14 amino acids long. Germline loops: CDR1 SGHDN, CDR2 FVKESK.

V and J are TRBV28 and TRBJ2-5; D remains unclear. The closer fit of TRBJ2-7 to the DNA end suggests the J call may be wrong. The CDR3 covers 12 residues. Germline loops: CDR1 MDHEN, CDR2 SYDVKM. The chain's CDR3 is CASSYVRFEQYF. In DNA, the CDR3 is TGTGCCAGCAGTTACGTCCGGTTCGAGCAGTACTTC.

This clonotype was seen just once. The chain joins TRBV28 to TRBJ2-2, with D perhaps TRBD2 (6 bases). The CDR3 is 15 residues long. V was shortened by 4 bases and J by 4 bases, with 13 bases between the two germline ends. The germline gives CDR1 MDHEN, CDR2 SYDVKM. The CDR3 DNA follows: TGTGCCAGCAGTTCCCGGGACTTTATCACCGGGGAGCTGTTTTTT. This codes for CASSSRDFITGELFF.

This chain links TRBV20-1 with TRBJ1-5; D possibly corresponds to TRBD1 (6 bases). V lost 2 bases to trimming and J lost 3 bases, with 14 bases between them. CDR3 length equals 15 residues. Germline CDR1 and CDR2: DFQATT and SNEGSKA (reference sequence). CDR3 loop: CSARSNTGNNQPQHF. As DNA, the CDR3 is TGCAGTGCTAGAAGTAATACAGGGAACAATCAGCCCCAGCATTTT.

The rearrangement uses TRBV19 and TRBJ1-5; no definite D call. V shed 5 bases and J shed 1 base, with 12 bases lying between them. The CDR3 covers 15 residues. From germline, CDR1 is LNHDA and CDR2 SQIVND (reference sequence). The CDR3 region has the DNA TGTGCCAGTAGTGTTCCCGGAATGAGCAATCAGCCCCAGCATTTT. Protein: CASSVPGMSNQPQHF.